This T cell receptor beta chain derives from a study of blood T cell repertoires in COVID-19. Some clones are missing from TCRdb's copy, which holds only in-frame ones; the method was immunoSEQ multiplex PCR. The table has 55,000 to 75,000 clones, roughly nine tenths seen once; the top ten hold less than 1.5%. V dropped 0 bases and J dropped 4; count of bases not matched to a gene: 4. The CDR3 consists of 15 residues. The germline V gene encodes CDR1 SGHRS and CDR2 YFSETQ. This clone was detected once. The origin of this receptor is a man in his 60s with acute or convalescent COVID-19. The chain employs TRBV5-1 and TRBJ2-7; 10 bases match TRBD1. The material sequenced was peripheral blood. The DNA of the CDR3 is TGCGCCAGCAGCTTGGTGGGACAGGGGTATTACGAGCAGTACTTC. Protein product: CASSLVGQGYYEQYF. The full variable domain, in which reference TRBV5-1 and TRBJ2-7 provide the parts outside the CDR3, is KAGVTQTPRYLIKTRGQQVTLSCSPISGHRSVSWYQQTPGQGLQFLFEYFSETQRNKGNFPGRFSGRQFSNSRSEMNVSTLELGDSALYLCASSLVGQGYYEQYFGPGTRLTVT.